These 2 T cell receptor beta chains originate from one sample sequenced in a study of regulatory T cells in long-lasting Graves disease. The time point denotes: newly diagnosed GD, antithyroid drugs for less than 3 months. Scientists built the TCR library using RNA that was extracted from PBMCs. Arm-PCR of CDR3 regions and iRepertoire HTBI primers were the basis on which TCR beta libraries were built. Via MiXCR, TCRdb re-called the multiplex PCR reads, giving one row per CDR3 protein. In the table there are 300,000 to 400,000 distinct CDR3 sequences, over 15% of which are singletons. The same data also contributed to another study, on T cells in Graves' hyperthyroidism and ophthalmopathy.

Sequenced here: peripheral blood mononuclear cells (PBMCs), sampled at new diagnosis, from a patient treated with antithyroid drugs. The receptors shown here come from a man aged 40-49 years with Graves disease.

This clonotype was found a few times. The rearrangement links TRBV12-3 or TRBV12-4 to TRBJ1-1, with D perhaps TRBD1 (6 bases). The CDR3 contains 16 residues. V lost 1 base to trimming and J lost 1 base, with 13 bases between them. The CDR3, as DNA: TGTGCCAGCAGTTTAGGGACAGTTTCTAGGAACACTGAAGCTTTCTTT. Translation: CASSLGTVSRNTEAFF.

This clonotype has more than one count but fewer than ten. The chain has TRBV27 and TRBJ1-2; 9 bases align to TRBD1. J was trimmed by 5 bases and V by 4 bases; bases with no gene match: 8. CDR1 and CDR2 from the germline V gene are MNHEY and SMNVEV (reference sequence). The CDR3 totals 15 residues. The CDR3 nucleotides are TGTGCCAGCAGTTCCATATGGGACAGGGTATATGGCTACACCTTC. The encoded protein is CASSSIWDRVYGYTF.